These 8 T cell receptor beta chains were sequenced from one sample in a study of shared clonotypes between healthy human individuals. Assay used: immunoSEQ multiplex PCR; TCRdb lists only in-frame clones, some missing. Found here are about 1 million clones, approximately 70% of them singletons; the top ten hold roughly 1.5%. Sequenced material: memory CD4+ T cells sorted from blood. Described subset: CD45RA-negative fraction. The receptors here all came from a man between 18 and 29 years old in good health.

The chain recombines TRBV5-1 with TRBJ2-2; weak D call: TRBD1 (5 bases). CDR3 length equals 16 residues. The germline V gene has CDR1 SGHRS and CDR2 YFSETQ. Trimming pared 0 bases from V and 4 bases from J, leaving 13 bases between. The CDR3 DNA sequence: TGCGCCAGCAGCTTGGGGCAGGGTGTTACCACCGGGGAGCTGTTTTTT. Residues: CASSLGQGVTTGELFF.

The chain employs TRBV5-4 and TRBJ2-5; 9 bases are shared with TRBD2. The CDR3 covers 14 residues. Germline V CDR1 and CDR2: SGHNT, YYREEE (reference sequence). Written as DNA, the CDR3 is TGTGCTGGGGGAGTAGCGGGGGACCAAGAGACCCAGTACTTC. Protein: CAGGVAGDQETQYF.

This rearrangement joins TRBV6-5 to TRBJ2-7, with D possibly TRBD1 on 5 matching bases. Germline V gene data show CDR1 as MNHEY and CDR2 as SVGAGI. V shed 0 bases and J shed 2 bases, with 11 bases lying between them. This CDR3 region has 15 residues. CDR3 bases: TGTGCCAGCAGTTACTCGTTTCAGGGAACCTACGAGCAGTACTTC. This codes for CASSYSFQGTYEQYF.

J is TRBJ1-5 and V is TRBV6-1; D possibly corresponds to TRBD1 (5 bases). The CDR3 is 15 amino acids. Germline V gene data show CDR1 as MNHNS and CDR2 as SASEGT. V gave up 1 base and J gave up 0 bases, with 7 bases separating them. The CDR3 sequence: CASSEGDHSNQPQHF. The CDR3 DNA sequence: TGTGCCAGCAGTGAAGGGGACCATAGCAATCAGCCCCAGCATTTT.

This chain joins TRBV4-1 and TRBJ2-1, with 7 positions matching TRBD1. The CDR3 has 17 residues. Germline-derived CDR1 and CDR2 are MGHRA and YSYEKL. Trimming cost V 2 bases and J 4 bases; bases outside gene matches: 11. The CDR3 DNA follows: TGCGCCAGCAGCCAATACCCCTTAGAACAGGGGTACAATGAGCAGTTCTTC. Translating it yields CASSQYPLEQGYNEQFF.

This clone has at least ten counts. Other DNA sequences of this sample code for an identical CDR3. The chain has TRBV4-3 and TRBJ2-7; D not certain. Germline CDR1 and CDR2: LGHNA and YSLEER. The CDR3 is 15 amino acids. V was trimmed by 0 bases and J by 4 bases, leaving 13 bases between them. The CDR3 nucleotides are TGCGCCAGCAGCCAAGATAGGGCCTCTCTTTACGAGCAGTACTTC. Translating gives CASSQDRASLYEQYF.

This clone was picked up a small number of times. This chain joins TRBV5-1 and TRBJ2-3; D gene uncertain. CDR3 size: 14 residues. In germline, CDR1 is SGHRS, CDR2 YFSETQ. Trimming shortened V by 5 bases and J by 4 bases, and 14 bases separated the two germline ends. CDR3 region: CASRLGSAPDTQYF. The CDR3 DNA reads TGCGCCAGCAGACTGGGGTCGGCCCCAGATACGCAGTATTTT.

J is TRBJ1-1 and V is TRBV18; no definite D call. The CDR3 sequence is 14 residues long. From germline, CDR1 is KGHSH and CDR2 LQKENI. The germline V and J ends were trimmed by 3 bases and 1 base, with 9 bases remaining between them. CDR3 sequence: CASSPEVGNTEAFF. The CDR3 DNA follows: TGTGCCAGCTCACCCGAGGTTGGGAACACTGAAGCTTTCTTT.